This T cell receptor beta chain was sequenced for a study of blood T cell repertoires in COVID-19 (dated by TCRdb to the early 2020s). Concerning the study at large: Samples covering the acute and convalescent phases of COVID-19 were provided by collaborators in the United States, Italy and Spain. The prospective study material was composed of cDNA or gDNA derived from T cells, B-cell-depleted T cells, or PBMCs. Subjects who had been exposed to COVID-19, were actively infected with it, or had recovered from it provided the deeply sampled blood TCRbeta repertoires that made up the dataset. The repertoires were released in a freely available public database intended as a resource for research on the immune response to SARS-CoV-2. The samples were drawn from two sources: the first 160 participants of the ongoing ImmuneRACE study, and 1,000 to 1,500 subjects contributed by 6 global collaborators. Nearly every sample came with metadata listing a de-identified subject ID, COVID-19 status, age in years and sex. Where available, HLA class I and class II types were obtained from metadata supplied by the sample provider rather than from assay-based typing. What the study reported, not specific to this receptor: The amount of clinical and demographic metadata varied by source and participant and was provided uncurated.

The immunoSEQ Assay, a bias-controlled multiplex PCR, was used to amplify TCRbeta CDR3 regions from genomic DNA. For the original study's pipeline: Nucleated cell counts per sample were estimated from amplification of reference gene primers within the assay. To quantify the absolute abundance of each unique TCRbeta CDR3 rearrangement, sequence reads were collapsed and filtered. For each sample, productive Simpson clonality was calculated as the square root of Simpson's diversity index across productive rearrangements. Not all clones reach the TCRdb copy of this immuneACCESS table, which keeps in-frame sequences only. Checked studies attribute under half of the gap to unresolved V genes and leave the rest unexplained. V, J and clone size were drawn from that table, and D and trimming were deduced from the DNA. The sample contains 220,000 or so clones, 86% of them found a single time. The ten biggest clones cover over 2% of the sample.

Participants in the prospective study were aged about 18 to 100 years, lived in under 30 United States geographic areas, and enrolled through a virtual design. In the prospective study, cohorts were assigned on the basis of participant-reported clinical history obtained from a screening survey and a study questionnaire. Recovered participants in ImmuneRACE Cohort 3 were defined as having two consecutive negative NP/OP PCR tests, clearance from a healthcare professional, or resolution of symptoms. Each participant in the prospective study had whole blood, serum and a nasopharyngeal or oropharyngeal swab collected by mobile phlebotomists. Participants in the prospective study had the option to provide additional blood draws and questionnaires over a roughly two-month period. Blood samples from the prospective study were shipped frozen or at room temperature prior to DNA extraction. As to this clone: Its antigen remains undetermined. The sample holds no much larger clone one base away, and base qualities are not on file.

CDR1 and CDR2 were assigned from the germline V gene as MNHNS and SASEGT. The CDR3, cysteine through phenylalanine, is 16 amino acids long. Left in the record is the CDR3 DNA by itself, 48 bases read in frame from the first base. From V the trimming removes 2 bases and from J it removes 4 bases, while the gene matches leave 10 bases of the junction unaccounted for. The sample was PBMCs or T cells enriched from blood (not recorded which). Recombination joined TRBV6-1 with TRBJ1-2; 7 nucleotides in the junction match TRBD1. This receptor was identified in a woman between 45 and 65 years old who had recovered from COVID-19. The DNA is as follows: TGTGCCAGCAGTGAACGGGACAGACCAACGTTCTATGGCTACACCTTC. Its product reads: CASSERDRPTFYGYTF.